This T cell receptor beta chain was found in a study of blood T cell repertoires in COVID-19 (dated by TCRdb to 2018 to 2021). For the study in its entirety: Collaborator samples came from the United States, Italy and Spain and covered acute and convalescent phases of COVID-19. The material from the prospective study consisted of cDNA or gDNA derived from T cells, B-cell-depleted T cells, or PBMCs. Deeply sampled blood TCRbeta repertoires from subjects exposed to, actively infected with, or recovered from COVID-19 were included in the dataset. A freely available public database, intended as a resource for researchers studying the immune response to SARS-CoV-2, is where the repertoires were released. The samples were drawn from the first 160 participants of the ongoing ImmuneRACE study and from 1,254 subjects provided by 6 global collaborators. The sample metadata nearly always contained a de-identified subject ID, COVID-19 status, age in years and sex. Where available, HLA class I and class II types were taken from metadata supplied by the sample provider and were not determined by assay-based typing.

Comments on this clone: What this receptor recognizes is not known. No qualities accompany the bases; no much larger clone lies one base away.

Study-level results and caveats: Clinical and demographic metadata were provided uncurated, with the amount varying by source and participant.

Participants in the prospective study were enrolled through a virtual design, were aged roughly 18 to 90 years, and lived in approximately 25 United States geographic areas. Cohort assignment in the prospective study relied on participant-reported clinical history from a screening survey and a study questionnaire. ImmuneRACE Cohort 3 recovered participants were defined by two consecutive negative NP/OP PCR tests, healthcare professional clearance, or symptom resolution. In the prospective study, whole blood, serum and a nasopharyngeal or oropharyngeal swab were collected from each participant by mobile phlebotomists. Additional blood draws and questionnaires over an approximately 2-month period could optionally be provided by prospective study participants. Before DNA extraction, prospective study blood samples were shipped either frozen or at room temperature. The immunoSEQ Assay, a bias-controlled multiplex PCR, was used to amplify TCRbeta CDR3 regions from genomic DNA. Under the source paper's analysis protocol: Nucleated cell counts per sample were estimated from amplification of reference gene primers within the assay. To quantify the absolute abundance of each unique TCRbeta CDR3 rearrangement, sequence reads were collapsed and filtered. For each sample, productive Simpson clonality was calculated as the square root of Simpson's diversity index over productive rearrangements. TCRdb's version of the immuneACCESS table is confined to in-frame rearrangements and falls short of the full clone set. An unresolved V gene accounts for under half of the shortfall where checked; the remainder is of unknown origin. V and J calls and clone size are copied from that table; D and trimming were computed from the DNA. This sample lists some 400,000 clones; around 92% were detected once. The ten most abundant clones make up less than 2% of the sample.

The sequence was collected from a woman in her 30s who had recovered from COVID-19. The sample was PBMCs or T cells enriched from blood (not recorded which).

The CDR3 corresponds to CASSFYGGGSTDTQYF. The DNA sequence is given as TGCGCCAGCAGCTTTTACGGGGGTGGGAGCACAGATACGCAGTATTTT. The chain uses TRBV5-1 and TRBJ2-3, and perhaps TRBD2 as D gene, on 6 matching bases. Looking up the germline V gene yields CDR1 SGHRS and CDR2 YFSETQ. Deletion took 2 bases off V and 0 bases off J, with a span of 13 bases between the germline ends. The CDR3 covers 16 residues, taking in both the cysteine and the phenylalanine. The CDR3 DNA has 48 bases and is translated from base 1.